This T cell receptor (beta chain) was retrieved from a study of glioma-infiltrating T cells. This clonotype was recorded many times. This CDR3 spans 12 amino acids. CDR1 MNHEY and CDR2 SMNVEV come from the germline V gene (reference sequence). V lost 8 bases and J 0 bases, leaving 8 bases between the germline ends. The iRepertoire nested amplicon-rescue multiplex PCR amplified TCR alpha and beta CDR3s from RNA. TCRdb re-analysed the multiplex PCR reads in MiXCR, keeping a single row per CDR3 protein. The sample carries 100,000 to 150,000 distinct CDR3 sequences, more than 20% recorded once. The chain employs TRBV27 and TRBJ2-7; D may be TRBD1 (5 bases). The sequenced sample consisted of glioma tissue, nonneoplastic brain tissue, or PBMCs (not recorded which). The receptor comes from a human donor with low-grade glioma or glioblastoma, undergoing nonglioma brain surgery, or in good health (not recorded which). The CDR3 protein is CASGALSYEQYF. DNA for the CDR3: TGTGCCAGCGGGGCGCTCTCCTACGAGCAGTACTTC.